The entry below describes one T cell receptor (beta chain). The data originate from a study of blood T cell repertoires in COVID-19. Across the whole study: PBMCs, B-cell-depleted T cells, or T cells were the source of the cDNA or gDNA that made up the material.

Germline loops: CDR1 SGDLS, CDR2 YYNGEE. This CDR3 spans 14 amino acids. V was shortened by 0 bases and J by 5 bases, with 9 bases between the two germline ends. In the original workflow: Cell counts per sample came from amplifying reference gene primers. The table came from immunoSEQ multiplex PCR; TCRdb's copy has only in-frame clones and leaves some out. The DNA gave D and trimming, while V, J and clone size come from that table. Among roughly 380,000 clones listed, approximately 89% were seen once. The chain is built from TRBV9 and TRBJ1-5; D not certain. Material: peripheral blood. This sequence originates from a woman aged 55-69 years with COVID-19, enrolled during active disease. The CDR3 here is CASSVGEGDQPQHF. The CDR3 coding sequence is TGTGCCAGCAGCGTAGGTGAGGGAGATCAGCCCCAGCATTTT.